This passage covers 14 T cell receptor beta chains from one sample sequenced in a study of blood T cell repertoires in COVID-19 (TCRdb year 2020). The library came from the immunoSEQ multiplex PCR assay. As stored in TCRdb, this immuneACCESS dataset retains in-frame rearrangements with V and J assigned. A fraction of the clones does not appear; measured against another copy, unresolved V genes explain less than half of the discrepancy, and the remainder lacks a known reason. The sample table holds under 45,000 clones, of which about 77% were seen once. Of the sample, about 35% falls within the top ten clones. Sequenced sample: peripheral blood. These receptor sequences come from a man in his fifties or sixties with acute or convalescent COVID-19.

The rearrangement links TRBV6-6 to TRBJ2-5; D perhaps matches TRBD2 (7 bases). The CDR3 totals 16 residues. Germline-derived CDR1 and CDR2 are MNHNY and SVGAGI (reference sequence). The V and J ends lost 0 bases and 4 bases respectively, with 15 bases between them. This CDR3 is CASSYSGGGGPETQYF. For the CDR3, the DNA is TGTGCCAGCAGTTACTCTGGGGGAGGGGGGCCAGAGACCCAGTACTTC.

The gene calls are TRBV5-1 and TRBJ2-2; TRBD2 matches at 8 bases. Germline V gives CDR1 SGHRS, CDR2 YFSETQ. CDR3 length: 16 amino acids. With 1 base clipped from V and 3 bases from J, the junction kept 5 bases outside the gene matches. The CDR3, as DNA: TGCGCCAGCAGCTTGTATGGTAGCGGGGACACCGGGGAGCTGTTTTTT. It encodes CASSLYGSGDTGELFF.

V usage is TRBV28 and J usage is TRBJ2-7; 8 bases match TRBD1. CDR1 and CDR2 from the germline V gene are MDHEN and SYDVKM. The CDR3 extends over 15 amino acids. J was trimmed by 2 bases and V by 8 bases; bases with no gene match: 11. The CDR3 nucleotides are TGTGCCAGCTCCGGACAGGGTAGGAAAACCTACGAGCAGTACTTC. The encoded protein is CASSGQGRKTYEQYF.

The V and J genes are TRBV30 and TRBJ2-7, with 9 bases lining up with TRBD2. Germline V lookup: CDR1 GTSNPN, CDR2 SVGIG (reference sequence). The V and J ends lost 2 bases and 0 bases, in that order; junction bases with no gene match: 20. CDR3 length: 20 residues. The CDR3 loop reads CAWSPLLGSSGSLNSYEQYF. The DNA for the CDR3 is TGTGCCTGGAGTCCCCTGCTAGGGAGTAGCGGGAGCCTTAACTCCTACGAGCAGTACTTC.

This chain links TRBV3-1 (or the pseudogene TRBV3-2) with TRBJ2-5; D possibly corresponds to TRBD2 (5 bases). The V and J ends lost 1 base and 4 bases respectively, with 19 bases between them. There are 17 residues in the CDR3. Germline values: CDR1 LGHDT, CDR2 YNNKEL (reference sequence). CDR3 sequence reads: CASSQGLATLWGETQYF. Written as DNA, the CDR3 is TGTGCCAGCAGCCAAGGGCTAGCTACCCTCTGGGGAGAGACCCAGTACTTC.

The rearrangement joins TRBV15 to TRBJ1-4, with D hard to call. V lost 5 bases and J lost 8, with 12 bases in between. The germline V gene encodes CDR1 LNHNV and CDR2 YYDKDF (reference sequence). The CDR3 runs to 13 residues. For the CDR3, the DNA is TGTGCCACCAGCGAGAGACTCCGGGAAAAACTGTTTTTT. It specifies CATSERLREKLFF. The full variable domain, with the rest looked up from reference TRBV15 and TRBJ1-4, is DAMVIQNPRYQVTQFGKPVTLSCSQTLNHNVMYWYQQKSSQAPKLLFHYYDKDFNNEADTPDNFQSRRPNTSFCFLDIRSPGLGDTAMYLCATSERLREKLFFGSGTQLSVL.

Note on this clone: A junction end diverges from the germline sequence, so it may reflect a read error. V usage is TRBV6-6 and J usage is TRBJ1-4; D is undetermined. The CDR3 loop spans 14 amino acids. The germline gives CDR1 MNHNY, CDR2 SVGAGI (reference sequence). This CDR3 reads CASSLVVGRENLFF. CDR3 coding DNA: TGTGCCAGCAGTCTCGTGGTGGGTCGGGAAAATCTGTTTTTT.

V gene TRBV28 combines with J gene TRBJ1-3, with TRBD1 matching over 9 bases. Germline loops: CDR1 MDHEN, CDR2 SYDVKM. This CDR3 contains 16 residues. With V trimmed by 6 bases and J by 4 bases, 10 bases remained unmatched. CDR3 in amino acids: CASSHGTGTRGNTIYF. The CDR3 coding sequence is TGTGCCAGCAGCCATGGGACAGGGACAAGGGGAAACACCATATATTTT.

The chain employs TRBV4-2 and TRBJ1-5; 9 bases fit TRBD1. Germline lookup yields CDR1 LGHNA and CDR2 YNFKEQ. The junction had 8 bases not matched to a gene; V was cut back by 4 bases and J by 1 base. The CDR3 covers 17 residues. In nucleotides, the CDR3 is TGTGCCAGCAGCCTACTAACAGGGGGCGGGAGCAATCAGCCCCAGCATTTT. It encodes CASSLLTGGGSNQPQHF.

The V and J genes are TRBV5-1 and TRBJ2-3; 10 bases agree with TRBD2. The CDR3 contains 14 residues. The germline V gene has CDR1 SGHRS and CDR2 YFSETQ. Trimming took 6 bases from V and 4 from J; bases not matched to a gene: 5. The CDR3 DNA follows: TGCGCCAGCAAAGCGGGAGGGCCCGCAGATACGCAGTATTTT. This gives the protein CASKAGGPADTQYF. The full variable domain, with the rest looked up from reference TRBV5-1 and TRBJ2-3, is KAGVTQTPRYLIKTRGQQVTLSCSPISGHRSVSWYQQTPGQGLQFLFEYFSETQRNKGNFPGRFSGRQFSNSRSEMNVSTLELGDSALYLCASKAGGPADTQYFGPGTRLTVL.

This chain uses TRBV11-2 with TRBJ1-2, with D perhaps matching TRBD1 (5 bases). The CDR3 consists of 15 residues. Trimming took 5 bases from V and 7 from J, leaving 20 bases between them. Germline values: CDR1 SGHAT, CDR2 FQNNGV. The CDR3 sequence: CASSPDPQDRGGYTF. CDR3 sequence (DNA): TGTGCCAGCAGCCCGGATCCCCAGGATAGGGGTGGCTACACCTTC.

The chain links TRBV28 to TRBJ1-3; possibly TRBD1 for D (6 bases). In germline, CDR1 is MDHEN, CDR2 SYDVKM. The CDR3 spans 16 residues. V lost 4 bases, J lost 0 bases, and 13 bases lay in between. The CDR3 sequence: CASSSWTVSSGNTIYF. CDR3 DNA sequence: TGTGCCAGCAGTTCTTGGACAGTCTCCTCTGGAAACACCATATATTTT.

The gene calls are TRBV4-2 and TRBJ2-3; 13 nucleotides align to TRBD2. The CDR3 is made up of 18 amino acids. Per the germline V gene, CDR1 is LGHNA and CDR2 is YNFKEQ. V lost 1 base to trimming and J lost 2 bases; unmatched junction nucleotides: 6. The CDR3 is CASSQAPGLAGATDTQYF. CDR3 in DNA: TGTGCCAGCAGCCAAGCCCCCGGACTAGCGGGAGCCACAGATACGCAGTATTTT.

The chain employs TRBV19 and TRBJ1-3; D is uncertain. This CDR3 spans 16 amino acids. Between the trimmed V and J ends, which lost 8 bases and 0 bases, there was a span of 17 bases. Germline V CDR1 and CDR2: LNHDA, SQIVND (reference sequence). The CDR3 region has the DNA TGTGCCAGTCGGAGCGCGGCCCTTCACTCTGGAAACACCATATATTTT. It encodes CASRSAALHSGNTIYF.